The 2 T cell receptor beta chains reported below all come from one sample, sequenced in a study of human T cells and chemical hapten exposure. The sample's time point: pre-sensitization, week 0. Treatment: therapeutic diphenylcyclopropenone sensitization with weekly scalp DPC. Each CDR3 protein is one row after TCRdb ran MiXCR on the RACE reads. The data show 90,000 or so distinct CDR3 sequences, with approximately 9% seen just once and around 2.6% held by the top ten. Sequences were derived from whole blood, sampled in connection with sensitization to the hapten diphenylcyclopropenone (DPC). The receptors here all came from a man between 40 and 49 years old with alopecia areata. Some clones in this sample may be carry-over from other donors' samples.

The chain is built from TRBV5-1 and TRBJ2-1; TRBD1 matches 7 bases. The germline V gene has CDR1 SGHRS and CDR2 YFSETQ. V dropped 3 bases and J dropped 5; count of bases not matched to a gene: 5. The CDR3 totals 14 residues. CDR3 sequence: CASSSGTDNNEQFF. The DNA of the CDR3 is TGCGCCAGCAGCTCCGGGACAGATAACAATGAGCAGTTCTTC.

This clonotype occurred a few times. The chain uses TRBV12-3 or TRBV12-4 and TRBJ2-7; D is unresolved. The CDR3 contains 13 residues. The ends were cut back, 2 bases at V and 6 bases at J, with 11 bases in the middle. The CDR3 DNA reads TGTGCCAGCAGTTTACACCCTAGGGCCGAGCAGTACGTC. It is translated as CASSLHPRAEQYV.